This T cell receptor (beta chain) was documented in a study of T cell clonotyping in hematopoietic cell transplantation. Broader study findings: Cells were unsorted, so CD4 and CD8 contributions were not separated. Few recipient clonotypes overlapped donors; over 95% were de novo at given depth. Broader posttransplant TCR repertoire diversity was predicted by graft donor and pretransplant recipient Inverse Simpson Index values. Pathologically expanded recipient clonotypes increased progressively from day 30 to day 180 as diversity fell.

Details on this clone: Its antigen remains unidentified.

With 6 bases clipped from V and 0 bases from J, the junction kept 4 bases outside the gene matches. The CDR3 is 14 amino acids. Germline V gives CDR1 MDHEN, CDR2 SYDVKM. Sequencing used immunoSEQ multiplex PCR; TCRdb keeps in-frame clones, though not all of them. The table lists under 20,000 clones, 75% to 90% of them singletons. Sample: peripheral blood mononuclear cells. V usage is TRBV28 and J usage is TRBJ1-1; 7 bases are a match to TRBD1. The receptor was isolated from a man in his fifties or sixties in good health. Some clones in this sample may be carry-over from other donors' samples. CDR3 nucleotide sequence: TGTGCCAGCAGACAGGGGCAATTGAACACTGAAGCTTTCTTT. Encoded protein: CASRQGQLNTEAFF.